This TCR beta chain came from a study of T cell repertoires in cytomegalovirus infection. About the research overall: Matching HLA type, along with CMV infection, was indicated by public TCR beta signatures. Study-wide findings and caveats: Cumulative public TCR beta family frequency identified CMV carriers with the relevant HLA. HLA-C-restricted TCR beta clonotypes specific for CMV led the ex vivo response.

Worth noting for this clonotype: Its antigen is undetermined.

TCRdb redid the calling of the reads with MiXCR, one entry per CDR3 protein. The table shows about 310,000 distinct CDR3 sequences, with 15% to 20% occurring only once. The sample comprised PBMCs. This TCR derives from a human donor in good health (CMV status not recorded). Some clones in this sample may be carry-over from other donors' samples.

The CDR3 nucleotides read TGTGCCAGCAGCTTGGGTGAGGGGGGGCCTTCCTACGAGCAGTACTTC. This sequence encodes CASSLGEGGPSYEQYF. The chain is built from TRBV7-2 and TRBJ2-7; D may be TRBD2 (7 bases). The CDR3 spans 16 residues. The germline gives CDR1 SGHTA, CDR2 FQGNSA. Trimming left V 3 bases short and J 1 base short, with 16 bases between.